This TCR beta chain is drawn from a study of T cells in Graves' hyperthyroidism and ophthalmopathy. Amplified TCR beta CDR3 regions came from RNA transcripts. During a first-round RT-PCR of the TCR CDR3, the HTBI primer set was used. TCRdb re-analysed the multiplex PCR reads in MiXCR, keeping a single row per CDR3 protein. The data contain about 210,000 distinct CDR3 sequences, around 18% of them singletons. This clonotype was observed at least ten times. This CDR3 is 13 amino acids long. Deletions cut 3 bases from V and 6 bases from J, with 8 bases between. The chain links TRBV12-3 or TRBV12-4 to TRBJ2-2; D remains ambiguous. The sequencing sample was made of blood. This clonotype was sampled from a man between 40 and 49 years old with Graves' hyperthyroidism. The CDR3 nucleotides are TGTGCCAGCAGTTTGTTTTCGGCCGGGGAGCTGTTTTTT. Its translation: CASSLFSAGELFF.